A single sample is the source of the 20 T cell receptor beta chains below, sequenced in a study of PD-L1 blockade in urothelial cancer. Assay used: immunoSEQ multiplex PCR; TCRdb lists only in-frame clones, some missing. The top ten clones hold 10% to 12% of a sample with more than 60,000 clones, more than 70% of them seen once. The time point is: peripheral blood 6 weeks after treatment start. The sequencing here drew on PBMCs, taken around atezolizumab (anti-PD-L1) treatment. Receptor source: a man in his 60s with urothelial cancer.

The chain employs TRBV7-3 and TRBJ2-1; 9 bases are a match to TRBD1. The V gene's germline CDR1 is SGHTA and CDR2 FQGTGA. V was clipped by 7 bases and J by 8 bases; unmatched bases: 12. The CDR3 length is 15 residues. CDR3 residues: CASKTGPGQGYEQFF. In nucleotides, the CDR3 is TGTGCCAGCAAAACCGGACCGGGACAGGGTTATGAGCAGTTCTTC.

V and J are TRBV6-5 and TRBJ1-2, with a weak D call TRBD1 (5 bases). CDR3 size: 14 residues. V was trimmed by 5 bases and J by 4 bases, leaving 14 bases between them. The germline V gene has CDR1 MNHEY and CDR2 SVGAGI. CDR3 sequence (DNA): TGTGCCAGCAGTCGGACATTTAGGAGCTATGGCTACACCTTC. Protein product: CASSRTFRSYGYTF.

The chain has TRBV14 and TRBJ1-6; D remains unclear. The CDR3 covers 15 residues. Germline V gives CDR1 SGHDN, CDR2 FVKESK. The V end lost 1 base, the J end lost 7 bases, and 11 bases lay between the germline ends. In DNA, the CDR3 is TGTGCCAGCAGCCAAGGGTCGGCAGGCAATTCACCCCTCCACTTT. This encodes CASSQGSAGNSPLHF.

V usage is TRBV9 and J usage is TRBJ2-3; 7 positions match TRBD2. CDR1 and CDR2 (germline): SGDLS, YYNGEE. The J segment lost 5 bases and the V segment lost 1 base, leaving 7 bases of the junction unmatched. The CDR3 is 15 residues long. The CDR3 spells CASSVFGLVGDTQYF. The CDR3 region has the DNA TGTGCCAGCAGCGTATTCGGACTAGTTGGAGATACGCAGTATTTT.

For the CDR3, the DNA is TGTGCCTGGAGTGTATCGAGGGGGTCAGATACGCAGTATTTT. It is translated as CAWSVSRGSDTQYF. V and J are TRBV30 and TRBJ2-3; D may be TRBD1 (6 bases). V lost 0 bases to trimming and J lost 4 bases, with 11 bases between them. The CDR3 contains 14 residues. CDR1 GTSNPN and CDR2 SVGIG come from the germline V gene (reference sequence).

This sequence joins TRBV27 and TRBJ1-3; 9 nucleotides line up with TRBD1. The CDR3 totals 15 residues. The germline gives CDR1 MNHEY, CDR2 SMNVEV (reference sequence). With 5 bases clipped from V and 2 bases from J, the junction kept 4 bases outside the gene matches. CDR3 coding DNA: TGTGCCAGCAGTACCTACAGGGGGCCTGGAAACACCATATATTTT. Translated, it gives CASSTYRGPGNTIYF.

The chain uses TRBV7-8 and TRBJ2-7; the D gene is possibly TRBD1 (6 bases). This CDR3 spans 14 amino acids. CDR1 is SGHVS and CDR2 is FQNEAQ in the germline V gene. The V and J ends lost 5 bases and 6 bases respectively, with 17 bases between them. CDR3 DNA sequence: TGTGCCAGCAGCAACCGGGACACCCGGTTCGAGCAGTACTTC. Protein product: CASSNRDTRFEQYF.

This clone is judged medium-sized. This chain connects TRBV6-5 to TRBJ1-2; 9 bases match TRBD1. V was pared by 6 bases and J by 1 base, with 6 bases of the junction left unmatched. The germline gives CDR1 MNHEY, CDR2 SVGAGI. The CDR3 totals 15 residues. The CDR3 bases are TGTGCCAGCAGCCTGACAGGGGGTAGTAACTATGGCTACACCTTC. Amino acids: CASSLTGGSNYGYTF.

This clone was seen a single time. This chain joins TRBV4-3 and TRBJ2-7, with 10 positions matching TRBD2. Germline V gives CDR1 LGHNA, CDR2 YSLEER. The CDR3 has 20 amino acids. With 0 bases clipped from V and 0 bases from J, the junction kept 14 bases outside the gene matches. CDR3 coding DNA: TGCGCCAGCAGCCAAGATAGTAGGCGACCGACTAGCGGGCACTCCTACGAGCAGTACTTC. Its translation: CASSQDSRRPTSGHSYEQYF.

The genes are TRBV4-1 and TRBJ1-4; possibly TRBD1 for D (5 bases). Germline-derived CDR1 and CDR2 are MGHRA and YSYEKL. This CDR3 contains 14 residues. Trimming cost V 2 bases and J 7 bases, with 11 bases left between them. CDR3 protein: CASSQLGGGEKLFF. The DNA of the CDR3 is TGCGCCAGCAGCCAATTGGGGGGAGGTGAAAAACTGTTTTTT.

The chain has TRBV27 and TRBJ1-1; D perhaps matches TRBD1 (5 bases). V gave up 5 bases and J gave up 12 bases, with 16 bases separating them. This CDR3 has 12 residues. Germline loops: CDR1 MNHEY, CDR2 SMNVEV (reference sequence). For the CDR3, the DNA is TGTGCCAGCAGTATACCCTCAGGGATGACTTTCTTT. Translated: CASSIPSGMTFF.

The chain carries TRBV7-9 and TRBJ2-2; 10 nucleotides align to TRBD2. V was clipped by 3 bases and J by 2 bases; unmatched bases: 3. Germline CDR1 and CDR2: SEHNR and FQNEAQ (reference sequence). The CDR3 totals 16 residues. The CDR3 reads CASSLLAGGNTGELFF. The DNA for the CDR3 is TGTGCCAGCAGCTTGTTAGCGGGAGGTAACACCGGGGAGCTGTTTTTT.

The chain recombines TRBV7-9 with TRBJ2-1, with D perhaps matching TRBD2 (6 bases). The V gene lost 1 base and the J gene lost 2 bases, with 12 bases spanning the gap. The CDR3 spans 16 residues. CDR1 SEHNR and CDR2 FQNEAQ come from the germline V gene (reference sequence). As DNA, the CDR3 is TGTGCCAGCAGCTTAGTAGGGACTCCGCCCTACAATGAGCAGTTCTTC. This codes for CASSLVGTPPYNEQFF.

This rearrangement joins TRBV5-1 to TRBJ2-7; 11 positions agree with TRBD2. This CDR3 has 14 amino acids. The V and J ends lost 6 bases and 3 bases, in that order; junction bases with no gene match: 5. The germline V gene encodes CDR1 SGHRS and CDR2 YFSETQ. The CDR3 DNA reads as TGCGCCAGCACCGCCGGGACTAGCGGCTACGAGCAGTACTTC. Amino acids: CASTAGTSGYEQYF.

The chain employs TRBV11-3 and TRBJ2-3; D gene unclear. Germline CDR1 is SGHNT and CDR2 is YENEEA. The CDR3 is made up of 14 amino acids. Trimming removed 0 bases at V and 1 base at J, with 5 bases between. The CDR3: CASSLDTRTDTQYF. DNA for the CDR3: TGTGCCAGCAGCTTAGATACACGCACAGATACGCAGTATTTT. The variable domain in full, with the rest retrieved from reference TRBV11-3 and TRBJ2-3, is EAGVVQSPRYKIIEKKQPVAFWCNPISGHNTLYWYLQNLGQGPELLIRYENEEAVDDSQLPKDRFSAERLKGVDSTLKIQPAELGDSAVYLCASSLDTRTDTQYFGPGTRLTVL.

The chain joins TRBV2 to TRBJ1-5, with a weak D call TRBD1 (6 bases). Trimming pared 5 bases from V and 7 bases from J, leaving 12 bases between. The CDR3 is made up of 13 amino acids. Germline V gene lookup returns CDR1 SNHLY and CDR2 FYNNEI. CDR3 region: CASSKTGYQPQHF. CDR3 nucleotide sequence: TGTGCCAGCAGTAAAACAGGGTACCAGCCCCAGCATTTT.

This clone has just one count. The V gene is TRBV9, the J gene TRBJ2-3, with a tentative D call TRBD2 (5 bases). Looked up from germline, CDR1 is SGDLS and CDR2 is YYNGEE. The CDR3 runs to 15 residues. V was cut by 3 bases and J by 1 base, with 12 bases left in between. The CDR3 DNA follows: TGTGCCAGCAGCGCCAGGACTGTACGCACAGATACGCAGTATTTT. Its translation: CASSARTVRTDTQYF.

This chain links TRBV7-3 with TRBJ2-1, with 7 bases that match TRBD2. Germline CDR1 and CDR2: SGHTA and FQGTGA. After removal of 3 bases from V and 7 bases from J, the junction contained 6 bases not matched to a gene. The CDR3 consists of 14 residues. The chain's CDR3 is CASSFGLGVNEQFF. Written as DNA, the CDR3 is TGTGCCAGCAGCTTTGGACTAGGCGTAAATGAGCAGTTCTTC.

This clone showed up just once. The V and J genes are TRBV7-2 and TRBJ1-1; unclear D gene. The V end lost 2 bases, the J end lost 6 bases, and 10 bases lay between the germline ends. Germline V CDR1 and CDR2: SGHTA, FQGNSA. The CDR3 has 13 residues. The CDR3 loop reads CASSLSRLAEAFF. CDR3 DNA sequence: TGTGCCAGCAGCTTAAGCAGACTTGCTGAAGCTTTCTTT.

The chain joins TRBV10-3 to TRBJ1-5; maybe TRBD1 (5 bases). Deletions cut 4 bases from V and 6 bases from J, with 10 bases between. The V gene's germline CDR1 is ENHRY and CDR2 SYGVKD. This CDR3 is built from 13 residues. The CDR3 sequence is CAISVQGVQPQHF. The CDR3 DNA reads TGTGCCATCAGTGTGCAGGGCGTTCAGCCCCAGCATTTT.